Here is one T cell receptor (beta chain) with its context. As yet, its antigen is unknown. Losses at the gene ends were 5 bases for V and 5 bases for J; bases not matched to a gene: 6. In germline, CDR1 is SSHAT, CDR2 FNYEAQ (reference sequence). The CDR3 covers 16 residues. Primers included in the PCR were 60 Vbeta and 13 Jbeta primers. Sequencing used immunoSEQ multiplex PCR; TCRdb keeps in-frame clones, though not all of them. The table records 210,000 or so clones, 85% of them present only once. This sample is part of a study of cytomegalovirus exposure and HLA in healthy donors. Overall study context: An early release of data contained about 85 million unique TCRs, which came from HLA-typed donors.

General study findings and limits: The dataset shows that most TCR sequences were rare, while some public TCRs occurred in many donors.

This receptor was identified in a girl aged 2-15 years in good health and CMV-seronegative. The sample was PBMCs. V and J are TRBV7-7 and TRBJ2-7; 16 nucleotides match TRBD2. The CDR3 here is CASSPGTSGRAHEQYF. CDR3 bases: TGTGCCAGCAGCCCCGGGACTAGCGGGAGGGCCCACGAGCAGTACTTC.